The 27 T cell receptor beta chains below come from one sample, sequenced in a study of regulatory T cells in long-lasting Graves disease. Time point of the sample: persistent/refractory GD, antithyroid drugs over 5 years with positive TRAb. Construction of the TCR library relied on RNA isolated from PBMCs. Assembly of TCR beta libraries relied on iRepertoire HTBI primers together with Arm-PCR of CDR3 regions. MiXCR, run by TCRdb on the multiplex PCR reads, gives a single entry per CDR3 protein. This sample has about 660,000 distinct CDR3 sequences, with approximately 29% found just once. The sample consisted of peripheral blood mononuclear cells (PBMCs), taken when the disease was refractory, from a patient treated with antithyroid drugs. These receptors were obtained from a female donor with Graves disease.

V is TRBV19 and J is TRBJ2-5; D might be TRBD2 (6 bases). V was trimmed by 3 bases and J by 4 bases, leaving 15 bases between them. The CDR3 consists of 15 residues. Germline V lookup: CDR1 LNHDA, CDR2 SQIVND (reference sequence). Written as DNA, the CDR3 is TGTGCCAGTAGTATGATGACGGGAGAAGGAGAGACCCAGTACTTC. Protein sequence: CASSMMTGEGETQYF. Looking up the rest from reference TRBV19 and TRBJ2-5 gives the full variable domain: DGGITQSPKYLFRKEGQNVTLSCEQNLNHDAMYWYRQDPGQGLRLIYYSQIVNDFQKGDIAEGYSVSREKKESFPLTVTSAQKNPTAFYLCASSMMTGEGETQYFGPGTRLLVL.

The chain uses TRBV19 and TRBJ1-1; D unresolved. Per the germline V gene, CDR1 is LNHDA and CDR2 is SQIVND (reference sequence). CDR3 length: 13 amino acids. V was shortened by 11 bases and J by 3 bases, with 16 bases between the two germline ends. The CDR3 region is CAGSGSLDTEAFF. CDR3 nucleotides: TGTGCCGGATCGGGGAGTCTCGACACTGAAGCTTTCTTT. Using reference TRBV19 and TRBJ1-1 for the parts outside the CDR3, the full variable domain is DGGITQSPKYLFRKEGQNVTLSCEQNLNHDAMYWYRQDPGQGLRLIYYSQIVNDFQKGDIAEGYSVSREKKESFPLTVTSAQKNPTAFYLCAGSGSLDTEAFFGQGTRLTVV.

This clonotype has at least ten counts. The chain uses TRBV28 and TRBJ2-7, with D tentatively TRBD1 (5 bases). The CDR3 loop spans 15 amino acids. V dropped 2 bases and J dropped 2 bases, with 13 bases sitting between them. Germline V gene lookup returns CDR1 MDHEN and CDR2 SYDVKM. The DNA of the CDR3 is TGTGCCAGCAGTTTAAGTAAGGGGTCGACCTACGAGCAGTACTTC. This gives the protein CASSLSKGSTYEQYF. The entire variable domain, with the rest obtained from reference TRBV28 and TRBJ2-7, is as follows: DVKVTQSSRYLVKRTGEKVFLECVQDMDHENMFWYRQDPGLGLRLIYFSYDVKMKEKGDIPEGYSVSREKKERFSLILESASTNQTSMYLCASSLSKGSTYEQYFGPGTRLTVT.

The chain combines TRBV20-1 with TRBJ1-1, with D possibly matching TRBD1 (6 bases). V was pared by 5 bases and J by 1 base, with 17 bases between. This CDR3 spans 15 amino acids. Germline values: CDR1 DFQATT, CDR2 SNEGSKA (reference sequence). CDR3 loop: CSAETGFIGNTEAFF. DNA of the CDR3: TGCAGTGCTGAAACAGGGTTTATTGGGAACACTGAAGCTTTCTTT.

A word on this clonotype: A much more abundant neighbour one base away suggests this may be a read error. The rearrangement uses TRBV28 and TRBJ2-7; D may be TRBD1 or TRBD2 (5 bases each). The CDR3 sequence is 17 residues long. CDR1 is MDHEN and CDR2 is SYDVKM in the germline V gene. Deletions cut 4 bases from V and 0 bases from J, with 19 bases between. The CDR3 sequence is CASSSPGREHNSYEQYF. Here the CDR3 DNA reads TGTGCCAGCAGTTCCCCGGGACGGGAACATAACTCCTACGAGCAGTACTTC. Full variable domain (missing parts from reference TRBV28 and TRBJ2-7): DVKVTQSSRYLVKRTGEKVFLECVQDMDHENMFWYRQDPGLGLRLIYFSYDVKMKEKGDIPEGYSVSREKKERFSLILESASTNQTSMYLCASSSPGREHNSYEQYFGPGTRLTVT.

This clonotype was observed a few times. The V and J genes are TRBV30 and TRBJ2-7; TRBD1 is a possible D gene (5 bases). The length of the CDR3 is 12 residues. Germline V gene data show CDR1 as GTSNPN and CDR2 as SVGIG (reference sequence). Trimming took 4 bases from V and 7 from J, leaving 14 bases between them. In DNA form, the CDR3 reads TGTGCCTGGATGGGAAGGGGTGAAGAGCAGTACTTC. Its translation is CAWMGRGEEQYF.

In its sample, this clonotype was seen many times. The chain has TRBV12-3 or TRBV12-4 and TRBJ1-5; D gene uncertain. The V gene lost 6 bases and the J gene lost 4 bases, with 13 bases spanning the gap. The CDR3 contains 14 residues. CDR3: CASSPLGGNQPQHF. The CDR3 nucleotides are TGTGCCAGCAGCCCCCTAGGCGGTAATCAGCCCCAGCATTTT.

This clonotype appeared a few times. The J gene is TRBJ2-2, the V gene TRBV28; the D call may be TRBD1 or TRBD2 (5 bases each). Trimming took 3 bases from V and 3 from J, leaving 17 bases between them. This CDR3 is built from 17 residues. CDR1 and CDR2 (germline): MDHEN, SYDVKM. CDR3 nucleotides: TGTGCCAGCAGTTTTTTGGGCCGGGACGTAGACACCGGGGAGCTGTTTTTT. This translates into CASSFLGRDVDTGELFF. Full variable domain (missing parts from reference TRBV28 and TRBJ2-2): DVKVTQSSRYLVKRTGEKVFLECVQDMDHENMFWYRQDPGLGLRLIYFSYDVKMKEKGDIPEGYSVSREKKERFSLILESASTNQTSMYLCASSFLGRDVDTGELFFGEGSRLTVL.

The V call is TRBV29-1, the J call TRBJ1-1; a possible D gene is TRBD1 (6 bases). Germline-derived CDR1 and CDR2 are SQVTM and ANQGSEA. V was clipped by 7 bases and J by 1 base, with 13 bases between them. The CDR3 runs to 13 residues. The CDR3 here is CSAGGDKNTEAFF. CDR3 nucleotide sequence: TGCAGCGCCGGTGGGGACAAGAACACTGAAGCTTTCTTT.

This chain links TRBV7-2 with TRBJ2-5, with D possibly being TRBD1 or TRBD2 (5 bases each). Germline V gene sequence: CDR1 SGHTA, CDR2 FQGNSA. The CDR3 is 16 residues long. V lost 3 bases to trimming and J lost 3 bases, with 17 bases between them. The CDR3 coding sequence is TGTGCCAGCAGCTTGGGGGTCTTACTGGGGAAAGAGACCCAGTACTTC. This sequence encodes CASSLGVLLGKETQYF.

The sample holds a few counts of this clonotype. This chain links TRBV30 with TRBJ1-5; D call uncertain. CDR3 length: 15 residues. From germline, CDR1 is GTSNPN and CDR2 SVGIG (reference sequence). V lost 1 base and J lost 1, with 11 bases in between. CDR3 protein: CAWSGKGNSNQPQHF. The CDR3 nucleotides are TGTGCCTGGAGTGGAAAGGGTAACAGCAATCAGCCCCAGCATTTT.

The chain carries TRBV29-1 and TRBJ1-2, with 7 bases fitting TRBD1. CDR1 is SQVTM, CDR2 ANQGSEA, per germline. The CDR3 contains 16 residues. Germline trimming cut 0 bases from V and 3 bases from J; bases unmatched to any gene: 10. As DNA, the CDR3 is TGCAGCGTTGAAGATACAGGGGACCCAGAGCACTATGGCTACACCTTC. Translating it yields CSVEDTGDPEHYGYTF.

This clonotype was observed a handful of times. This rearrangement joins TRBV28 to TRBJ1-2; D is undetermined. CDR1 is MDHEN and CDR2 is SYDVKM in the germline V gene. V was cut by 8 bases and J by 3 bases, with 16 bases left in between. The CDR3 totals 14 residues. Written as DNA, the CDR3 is TGTGCCAGCCTAGCGGATGTTTCGGACTATGGCTACACCTTC. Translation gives CASLADVSDYGYTF.

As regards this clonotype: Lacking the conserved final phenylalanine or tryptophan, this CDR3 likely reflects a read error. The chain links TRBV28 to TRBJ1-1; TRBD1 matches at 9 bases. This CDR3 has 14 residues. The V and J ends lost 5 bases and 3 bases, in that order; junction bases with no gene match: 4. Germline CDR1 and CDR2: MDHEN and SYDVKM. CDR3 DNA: TGTGCCAGCAGTCCAACAGGGGGCCACACTGAAGCTTTCGTT. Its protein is CASSPTGGHTEAFV.

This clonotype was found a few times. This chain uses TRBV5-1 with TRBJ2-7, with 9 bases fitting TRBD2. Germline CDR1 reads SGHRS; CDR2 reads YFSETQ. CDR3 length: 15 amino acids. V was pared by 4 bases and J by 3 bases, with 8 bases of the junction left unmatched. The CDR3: CASSAAGTSIYEQYF. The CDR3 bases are TGCGCCAGCAGCGCGGCCGGGACTAGCATCTACGAGCAGTACTTC.

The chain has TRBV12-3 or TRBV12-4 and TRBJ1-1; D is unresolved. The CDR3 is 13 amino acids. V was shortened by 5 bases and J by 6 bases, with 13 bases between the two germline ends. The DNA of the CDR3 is TGTGCCAGCAGTCAACAGAGTGGGGCTGAAGCTTTCTTT. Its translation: CASSQQSGAEAFF.

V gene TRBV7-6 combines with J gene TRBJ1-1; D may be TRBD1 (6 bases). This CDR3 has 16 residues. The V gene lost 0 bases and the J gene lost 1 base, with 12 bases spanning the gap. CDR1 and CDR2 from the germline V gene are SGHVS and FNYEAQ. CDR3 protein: CASSLARGGRNTEAFF. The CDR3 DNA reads TGTGCCAGCAGCTTAGCGCGAGGGGGGAGGAACACTGAAGCTTTCTTT.

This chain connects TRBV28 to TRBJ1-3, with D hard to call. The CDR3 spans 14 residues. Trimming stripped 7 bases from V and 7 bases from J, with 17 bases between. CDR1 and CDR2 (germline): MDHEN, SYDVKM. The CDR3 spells CASMESVWKNTIYF. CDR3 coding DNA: TGTGCCAGCATGGAGTCAGTATGGAAGAACACCATATATTTT.

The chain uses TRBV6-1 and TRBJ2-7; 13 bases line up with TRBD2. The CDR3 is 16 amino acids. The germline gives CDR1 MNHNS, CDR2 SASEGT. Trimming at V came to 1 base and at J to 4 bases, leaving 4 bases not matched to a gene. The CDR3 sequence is CASSEGTSGRTYEQYF. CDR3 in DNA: TGTGCCAGCAGTGAAGGGACTAGCGGGAGAACTTACGAGCAGTACTTC.

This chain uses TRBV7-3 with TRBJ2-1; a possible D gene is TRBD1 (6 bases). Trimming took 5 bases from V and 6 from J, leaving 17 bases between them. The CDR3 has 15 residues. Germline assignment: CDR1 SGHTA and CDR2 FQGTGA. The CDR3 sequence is CASSPTTGYRNEQFF. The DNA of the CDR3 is TGTGCCAGCAGCCCCACCACAGGGTATCGCAATGAGCAGTTCTTC.

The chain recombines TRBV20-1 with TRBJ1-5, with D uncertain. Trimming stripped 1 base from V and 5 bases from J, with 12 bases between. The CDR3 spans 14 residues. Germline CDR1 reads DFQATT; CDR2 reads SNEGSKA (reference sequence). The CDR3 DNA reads TGCAGTGCTAGAGGTTCGGGAGTAGATCAGCCCCAGCATTTT. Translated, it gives CSARGSGVDQPQHF.

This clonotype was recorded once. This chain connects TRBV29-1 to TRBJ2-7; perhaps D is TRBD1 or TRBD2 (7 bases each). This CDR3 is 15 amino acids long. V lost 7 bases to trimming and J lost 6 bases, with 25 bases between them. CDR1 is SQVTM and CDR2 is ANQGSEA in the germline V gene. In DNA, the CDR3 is TGCAGCGCGCGACCAGGGGGGGACGGTGGCGGCGAGCAGTACTTC. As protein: CSARPGGDGGGEQYF.

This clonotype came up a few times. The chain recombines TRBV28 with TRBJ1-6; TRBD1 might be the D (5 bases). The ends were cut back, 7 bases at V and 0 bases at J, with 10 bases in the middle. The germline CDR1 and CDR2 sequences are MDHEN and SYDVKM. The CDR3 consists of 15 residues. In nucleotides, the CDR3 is TGTGCCAGCAATGACAGCGACTCCTATAATTCACCCCTCCACTTT. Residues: CASNDSDSYNSPLHF.

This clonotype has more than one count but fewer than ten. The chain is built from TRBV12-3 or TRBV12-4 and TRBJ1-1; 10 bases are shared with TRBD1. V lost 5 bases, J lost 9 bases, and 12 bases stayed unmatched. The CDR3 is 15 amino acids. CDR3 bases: TGTGCCAGCAGTCCGAGCTACGACAGGGGGCCCCAAGCTTTCTTT. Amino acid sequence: CASSPSYDRGPQAFF.

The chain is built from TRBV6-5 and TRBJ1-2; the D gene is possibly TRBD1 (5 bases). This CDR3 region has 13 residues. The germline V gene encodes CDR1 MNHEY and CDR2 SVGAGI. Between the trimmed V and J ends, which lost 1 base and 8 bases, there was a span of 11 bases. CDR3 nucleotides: TGTGCCAGCAGTTACTGGGAGGGGCAGGGCTACACCTTC. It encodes CASSYWEGQGYTF.

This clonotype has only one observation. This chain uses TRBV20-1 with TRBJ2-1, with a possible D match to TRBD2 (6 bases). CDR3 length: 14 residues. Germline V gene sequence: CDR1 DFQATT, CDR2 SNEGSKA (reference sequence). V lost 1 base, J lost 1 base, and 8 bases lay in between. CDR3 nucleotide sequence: TGCAGTGCTAGAGTGCGGGGATCCTACAATGAGCAGTTCTTC. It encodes CSARVRGSYNEQFF.

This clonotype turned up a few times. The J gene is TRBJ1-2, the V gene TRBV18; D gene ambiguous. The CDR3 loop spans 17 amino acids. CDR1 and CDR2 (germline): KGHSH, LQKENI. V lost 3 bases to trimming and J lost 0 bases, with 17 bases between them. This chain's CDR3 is CASSPVSPDLTNYGYTF. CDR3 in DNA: TGTGCCAGCTCACCGGTCAGCCCGGACCTCACTAACTATGGCTACACCTTC.